The TCR beta chain under discussion was sequenced for a study of blood T cell repertoires in COVID-19. Study-wide context: Recovered status applied to Cohort 3 donors who had two consecutive negative PCRs. It also applied to those with clearance or with symptom resolution. From the United States, Italy and Spain came samples of acute and convalescent COVID-19.

Trimming took 0 bases from V and 4 from J, leaving 13 bases between them. The CDR3 runs 15 residues. Looked up from germline, CDR1 is LGHNA and CDR2 is YSLEER. Assay used: immunoSEQ multiplex PCR; TCRdb lists only in-frame clones, some missing. The sample has 150,000 to 200,000 clones; around 83% are singletons. Study members were between about 18 and 90 years old and lived in 24 US regions. Sequenced material: PBMCs or T cells enriched from blood (not recorded which). This clonotype was obtained from a woman between 35 and 50 years old in a cohort exposed to, infected with or recovered from COVID-19 (not recorded which). The chain recombines TRBV4-3 with TRBJ2-7; D is possibly TRBD2 (5 bases). The CDR3 here is CASSQEVAQRYEQYF. The CDR3 DNA sequence: TGCGCCAGCAGCCAAGAGGTAGCGCAGCGATACGAGCAGTACTTC.